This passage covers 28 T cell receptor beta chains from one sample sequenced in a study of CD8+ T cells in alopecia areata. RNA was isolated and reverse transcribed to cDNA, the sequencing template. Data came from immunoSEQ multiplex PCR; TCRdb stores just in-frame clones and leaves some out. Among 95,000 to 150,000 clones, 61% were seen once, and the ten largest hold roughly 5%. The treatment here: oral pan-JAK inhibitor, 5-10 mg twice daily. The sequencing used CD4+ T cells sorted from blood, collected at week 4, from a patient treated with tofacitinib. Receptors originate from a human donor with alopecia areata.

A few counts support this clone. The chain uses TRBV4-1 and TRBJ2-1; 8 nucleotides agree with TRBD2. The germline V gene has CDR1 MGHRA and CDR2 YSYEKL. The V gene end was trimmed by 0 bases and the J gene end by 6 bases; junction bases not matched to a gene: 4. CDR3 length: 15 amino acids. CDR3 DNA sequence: TGCGCCAGCAGCCAAGAGCGGGGGGCTGTCAATGAGCAGTTCTTC. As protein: CASSQERGAVNEQFF.

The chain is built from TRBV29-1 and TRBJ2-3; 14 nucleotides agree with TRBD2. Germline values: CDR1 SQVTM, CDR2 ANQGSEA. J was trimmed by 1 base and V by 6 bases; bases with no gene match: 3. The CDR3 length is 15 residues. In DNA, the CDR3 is TGCAGCGTGGGGGGACTAGCGGGAGGCACAGATACGCAGTATTTT. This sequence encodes CSVGGLAGGTDTQYF.

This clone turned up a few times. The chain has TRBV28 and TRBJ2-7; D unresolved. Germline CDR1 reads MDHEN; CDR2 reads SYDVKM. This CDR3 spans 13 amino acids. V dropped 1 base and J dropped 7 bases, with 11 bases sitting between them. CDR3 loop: CASSLSQDEEQYF. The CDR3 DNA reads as TGTGCCAGCAGTTTATCCCAAGATGAGGAGCAGTACTTC.

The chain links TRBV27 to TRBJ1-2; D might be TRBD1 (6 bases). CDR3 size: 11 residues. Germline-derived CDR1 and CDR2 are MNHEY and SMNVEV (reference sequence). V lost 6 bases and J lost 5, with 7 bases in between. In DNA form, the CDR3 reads TGTGCCAGCAGCACAGGGTATGGCTACACCTTC. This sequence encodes CASSTGYGYTF.

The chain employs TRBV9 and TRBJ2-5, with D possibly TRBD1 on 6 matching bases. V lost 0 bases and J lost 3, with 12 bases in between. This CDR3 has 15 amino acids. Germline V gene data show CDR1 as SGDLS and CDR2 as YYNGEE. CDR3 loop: CASSVVGQPEETQYF. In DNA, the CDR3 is TGTGCCAGCAGCGTAGTAGGACAGCCCGAAGAGACCCAGTACTTC.

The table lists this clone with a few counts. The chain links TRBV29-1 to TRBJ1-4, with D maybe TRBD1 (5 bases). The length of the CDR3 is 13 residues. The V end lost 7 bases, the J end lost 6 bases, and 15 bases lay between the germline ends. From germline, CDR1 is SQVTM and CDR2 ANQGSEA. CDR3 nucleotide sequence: TGCAGCGGACTTGCAGGGAGGGATGAAAAACTGTTTTTT. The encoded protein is CSGLAGRDEKLFF.

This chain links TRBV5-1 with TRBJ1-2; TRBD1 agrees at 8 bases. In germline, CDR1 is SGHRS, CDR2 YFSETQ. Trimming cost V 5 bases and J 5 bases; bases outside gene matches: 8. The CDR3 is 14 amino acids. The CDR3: CASRGSRGHYGYTF. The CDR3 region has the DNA TGCGCCAGCAGAGGTTCCAGGGGGCATTATGGCTACACCTTC.

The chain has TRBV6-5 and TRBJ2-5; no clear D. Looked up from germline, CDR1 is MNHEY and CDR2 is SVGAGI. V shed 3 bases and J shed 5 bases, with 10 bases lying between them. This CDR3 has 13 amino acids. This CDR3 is CASSYPGEETQYF. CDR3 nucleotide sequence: TGTGCCAGCAGTTATCCAGGAGAGGAGACCCAGTACTTC.

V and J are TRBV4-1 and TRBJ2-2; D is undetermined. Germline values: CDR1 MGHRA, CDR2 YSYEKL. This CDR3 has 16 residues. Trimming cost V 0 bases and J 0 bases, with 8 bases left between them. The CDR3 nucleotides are TGCGCCAGCAGCCAAGAATCAGGCGCGAACACCGGGGAGCTGTTTTTT. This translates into CASSQESGANTGELFF.

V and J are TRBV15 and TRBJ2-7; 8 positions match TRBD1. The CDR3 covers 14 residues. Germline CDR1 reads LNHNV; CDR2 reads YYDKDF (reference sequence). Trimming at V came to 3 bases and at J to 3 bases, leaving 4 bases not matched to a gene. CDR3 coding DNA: TGTGCCACCAGCAGTGGGACAGGCCACTACGAGCAGTACTTC. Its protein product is CATSSGTGHYEQYF. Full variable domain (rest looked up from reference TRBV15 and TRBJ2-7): DAMVIQNPRYQVTQFGKPVTLSCSQTLNHNVMYWYQQKSSQAPKLLFHYYDKDFNNEADTPDNFQSRRPNTSFCFLDIRSPGLGDTAMYLCATSSGTGHYEQYFGPGTRLTVT.

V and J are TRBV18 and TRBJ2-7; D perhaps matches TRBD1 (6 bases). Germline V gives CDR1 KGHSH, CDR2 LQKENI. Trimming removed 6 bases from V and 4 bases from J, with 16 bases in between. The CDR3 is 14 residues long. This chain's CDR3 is CASSPGQPSYEQYF. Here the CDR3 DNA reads TGTGCCAGCTCCCCCGGACAGCCGTCATACGAGCAGTACTTC.

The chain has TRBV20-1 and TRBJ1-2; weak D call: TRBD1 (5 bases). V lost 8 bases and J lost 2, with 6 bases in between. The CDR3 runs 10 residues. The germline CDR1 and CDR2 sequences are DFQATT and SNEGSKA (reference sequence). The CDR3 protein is CSPGNYGYTF. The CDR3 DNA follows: TGCAGTCCAGGGAACTATGGCTACACCTTC.

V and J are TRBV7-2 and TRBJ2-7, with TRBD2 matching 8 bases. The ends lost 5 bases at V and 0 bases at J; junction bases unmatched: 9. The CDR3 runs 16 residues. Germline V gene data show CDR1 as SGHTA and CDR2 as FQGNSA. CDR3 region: CASSTTGGGYSYEQYF. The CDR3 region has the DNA TGTGCCAGCAGCACGACTGGCGGGGGGTACTCCTACGAGCAGTACTTC. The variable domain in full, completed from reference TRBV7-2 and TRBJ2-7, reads GAGVSQSPSNKVTEKGKDVELRCDPISGHTALYWYRQSLGQGLEFLIYFQGNSAPDKSGLPSDRFSAERTGGSVSTLTIQRTQQEDSAVYLCASSTTGGGYSYEQYFGPGTRLTVT.

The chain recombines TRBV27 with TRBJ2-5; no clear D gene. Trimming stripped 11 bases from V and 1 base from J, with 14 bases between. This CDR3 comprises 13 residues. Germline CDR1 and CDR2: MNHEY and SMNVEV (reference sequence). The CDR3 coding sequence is TGTGCCGCACAGAGACGGGTCCAAGAGACCCAGTACTTC. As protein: CAAQRRVQETQYF.

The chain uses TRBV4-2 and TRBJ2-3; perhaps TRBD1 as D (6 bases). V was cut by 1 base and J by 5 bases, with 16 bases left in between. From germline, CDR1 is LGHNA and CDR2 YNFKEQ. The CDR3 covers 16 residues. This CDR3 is CASSQGLGALVDTQYF. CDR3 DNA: TGTGCCAGCAGCCAAGGCCTGGGGGCATTGGTAGATACGCAGTATTTT.

As DNA, the CDR3 is TGTGCCAGCAGCCTAGTTGGGGGTAACTATGGCTACACCTTC. This sequence encodes CASSLVGGNYGYTF. The chain employs TRBV9 and TRBJ1-2; D may be TRBD1 (5 bases). In germline, CDR1 is SGDLS, CDR2 YYNGEE. This CDR3 is 14 amino acids long. V lost 4 bases to trimming and J lost 1 base, with 11 bases between them.

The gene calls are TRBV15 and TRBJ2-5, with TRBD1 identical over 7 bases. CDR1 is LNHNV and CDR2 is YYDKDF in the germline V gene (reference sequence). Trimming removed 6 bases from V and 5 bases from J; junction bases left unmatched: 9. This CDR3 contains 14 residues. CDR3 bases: TGTGCCACCAGGGTACAGGGGCGCGGGGAGACCCAGTACTTC. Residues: CATRVQGRGETQYF.

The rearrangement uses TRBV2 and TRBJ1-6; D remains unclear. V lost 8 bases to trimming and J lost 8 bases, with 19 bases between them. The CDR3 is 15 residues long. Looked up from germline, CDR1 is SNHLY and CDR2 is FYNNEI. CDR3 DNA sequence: TGTGCCAGCGGGAGATTCTCCCATGCGGATTCACCCCTCCACTTT. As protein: CASGRFSHADSPLHF. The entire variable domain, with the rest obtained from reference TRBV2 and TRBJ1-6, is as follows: EPEVTQTPSHQVTQMGQEVILRCVPISNHLYFYWYRQILGQKVEFLVSFYNNEISEKSEIFDDQFSVERPDGSNFTLKIRSTKLEDSAMYFCASGRFSHADSPLHFGNGTRLTVT.

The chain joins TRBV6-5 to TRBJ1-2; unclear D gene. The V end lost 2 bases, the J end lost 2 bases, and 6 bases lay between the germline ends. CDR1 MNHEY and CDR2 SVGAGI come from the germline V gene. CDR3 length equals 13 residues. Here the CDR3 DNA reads TGTGCCAGCAGTTACAGGGCGAACTATGGCTACACCTTC. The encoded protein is CASSYRANYGYTF.

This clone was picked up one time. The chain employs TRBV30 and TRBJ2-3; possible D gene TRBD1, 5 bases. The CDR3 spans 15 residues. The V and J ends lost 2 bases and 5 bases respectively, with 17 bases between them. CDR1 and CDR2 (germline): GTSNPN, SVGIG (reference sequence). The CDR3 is CAWSKKGDREDTQYF. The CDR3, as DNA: TGTGCCTGGAGTAAGAAAGGGGATAGAGAAGATACGCAGTATTTT.

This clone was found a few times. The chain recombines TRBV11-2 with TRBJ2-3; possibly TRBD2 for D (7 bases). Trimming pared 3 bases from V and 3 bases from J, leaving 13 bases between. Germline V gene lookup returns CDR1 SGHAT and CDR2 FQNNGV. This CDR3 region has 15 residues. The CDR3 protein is CASSFGGARTDTQYF. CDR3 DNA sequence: TGTGCCAGCAGCTTTGGGGGGGCGCGGACAGATACGCAGTATTTT.

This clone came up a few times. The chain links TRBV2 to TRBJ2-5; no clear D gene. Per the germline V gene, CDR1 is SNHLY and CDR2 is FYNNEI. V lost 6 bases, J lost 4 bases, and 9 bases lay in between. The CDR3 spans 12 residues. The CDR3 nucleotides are TGTGCCAGCAGCGTCTCCCGAGAGACCCAGTACTTC. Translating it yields CASSVSRETQYF.

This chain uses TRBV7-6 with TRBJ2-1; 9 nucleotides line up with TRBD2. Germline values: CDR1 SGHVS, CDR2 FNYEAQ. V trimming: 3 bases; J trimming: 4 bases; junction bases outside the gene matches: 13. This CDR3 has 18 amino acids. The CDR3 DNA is TGTGCCAGCAGCTTGGGCCTAGCGGGGAAAGCGGGGTACAATGAGCAGTTCTTC. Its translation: CASSLGLAGKAGYNEQFF.

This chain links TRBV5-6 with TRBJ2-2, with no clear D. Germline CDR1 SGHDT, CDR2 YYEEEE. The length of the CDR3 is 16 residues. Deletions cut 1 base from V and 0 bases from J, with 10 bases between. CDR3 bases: TGTGCCAGCAGCTTGAGGCCTAAGACGAACACCGGGGAGCTGTTTTTT. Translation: CASSLRPKTNTGELFF.

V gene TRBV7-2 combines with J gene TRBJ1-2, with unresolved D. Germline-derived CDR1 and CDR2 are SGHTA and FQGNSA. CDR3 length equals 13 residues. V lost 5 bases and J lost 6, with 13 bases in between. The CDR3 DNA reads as TGTGCCAGCAGCGCTACACGGGAGGATGGCTACACCTTC. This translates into CASSATREDGYTF.

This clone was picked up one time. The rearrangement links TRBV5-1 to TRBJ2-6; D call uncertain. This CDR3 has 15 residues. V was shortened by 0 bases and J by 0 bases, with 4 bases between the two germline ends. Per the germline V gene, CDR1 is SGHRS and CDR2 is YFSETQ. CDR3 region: CASSLDTSGANVLTF. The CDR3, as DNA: TGCGCCAGCAGCTTGGACACCTCTGGGGCCAACGTCCTGACTTTC.

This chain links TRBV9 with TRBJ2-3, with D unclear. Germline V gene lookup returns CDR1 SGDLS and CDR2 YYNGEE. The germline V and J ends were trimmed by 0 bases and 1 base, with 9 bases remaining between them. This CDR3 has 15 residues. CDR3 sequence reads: CASSVESARTDTQYF. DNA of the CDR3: TGTGCCAGCAGCGTAGAAAGCGCGCGCACAGATACGCAGTATTTT.

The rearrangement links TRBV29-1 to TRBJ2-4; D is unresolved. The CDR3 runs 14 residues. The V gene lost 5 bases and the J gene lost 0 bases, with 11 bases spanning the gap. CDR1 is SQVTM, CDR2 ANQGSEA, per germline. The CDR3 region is CSVREVLAKNIQYF. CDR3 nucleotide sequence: TGCAGCGTTCGAGAAGTCCTAGCCAAAAACATTCAGTACTTC. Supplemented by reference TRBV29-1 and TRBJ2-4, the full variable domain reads SAVISQKPSRDICQRGTSLTIQCQVDSQVTMMFWYRQQPGQSLTLIATANQGSEATYESGFVIDKFPISRPNLTFSTLTVSNMSPEDSSIYLCSVREVLAKNIQYFGAGTRLSVL.